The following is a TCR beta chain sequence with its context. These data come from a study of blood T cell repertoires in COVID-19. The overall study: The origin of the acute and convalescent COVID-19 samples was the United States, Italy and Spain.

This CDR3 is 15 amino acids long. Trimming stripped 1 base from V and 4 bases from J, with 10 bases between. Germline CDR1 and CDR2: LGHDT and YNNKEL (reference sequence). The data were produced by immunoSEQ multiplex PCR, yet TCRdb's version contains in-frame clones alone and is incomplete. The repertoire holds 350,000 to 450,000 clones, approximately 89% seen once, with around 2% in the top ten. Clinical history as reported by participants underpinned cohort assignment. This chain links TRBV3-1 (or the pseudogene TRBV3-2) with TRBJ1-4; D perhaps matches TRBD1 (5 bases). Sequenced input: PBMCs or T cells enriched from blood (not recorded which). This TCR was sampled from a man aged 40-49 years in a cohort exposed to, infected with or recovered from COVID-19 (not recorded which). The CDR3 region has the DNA TGTGCCAGCAGCCAAGGGGGCGGCCATAATGAAAAACTGTTTTTT. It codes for CASSQGGGHNEKLFF.